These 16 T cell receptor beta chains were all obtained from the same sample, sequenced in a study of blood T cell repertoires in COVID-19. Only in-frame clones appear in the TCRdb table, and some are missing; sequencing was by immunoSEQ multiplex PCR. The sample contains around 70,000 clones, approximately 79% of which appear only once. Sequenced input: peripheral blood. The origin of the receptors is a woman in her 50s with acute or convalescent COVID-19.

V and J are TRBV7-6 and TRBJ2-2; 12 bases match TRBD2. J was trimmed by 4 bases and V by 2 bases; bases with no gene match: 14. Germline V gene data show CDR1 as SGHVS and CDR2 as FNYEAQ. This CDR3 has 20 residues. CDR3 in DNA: TGTGCCAGCAGCTTAAGTGGTTTAACCCCTAGCGGGAGGGTCACCGGGGAGCTGTTTTTT. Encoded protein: CASSLSGLTPSGRVTGELFF.

The CDR3 is CASTIPTGNQPQHF. Written as DNA, the CDR3 is TGTGCCAGCACCATCCCAACAGGGAATCAGCCCCAGCATTTT. The chain has TRBV6-6 and TRBJ1-5; D is perhaps TRBD1 (6 bases). Germline V gives CDR1 MNHNY, CDR2 SVGAGI (reference sequence). This CDR3 is built from 14 residues. The ends were cut back, 7 bases at V and 4 bases at J, with 14 bases in the middle.

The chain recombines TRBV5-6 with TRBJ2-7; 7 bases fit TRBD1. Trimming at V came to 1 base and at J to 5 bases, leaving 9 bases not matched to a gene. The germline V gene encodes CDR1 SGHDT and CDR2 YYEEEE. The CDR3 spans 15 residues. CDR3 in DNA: TGTGCCAGCAGCTTGTATGACAGGGCTGTCCACGAGCAGTACTTC. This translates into CASSLYDRAVHEQYF.

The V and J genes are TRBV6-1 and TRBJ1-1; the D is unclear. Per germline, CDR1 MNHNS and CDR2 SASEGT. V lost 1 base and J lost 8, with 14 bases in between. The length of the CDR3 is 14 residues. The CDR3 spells CASSEGPLSTEAFF. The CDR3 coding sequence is TGTGCCAGCAGTGAAGGCCCCCTCTCTACCGAAGCTTTCTTT.

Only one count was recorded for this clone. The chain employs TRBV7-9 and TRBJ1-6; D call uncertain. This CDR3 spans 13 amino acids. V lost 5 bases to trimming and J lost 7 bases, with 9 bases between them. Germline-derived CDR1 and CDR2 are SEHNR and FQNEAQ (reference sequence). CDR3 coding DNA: TGTGCCAGCAGCACCCGGGAGAATTCACCCCTCCACTTT. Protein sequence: CASSTRENSPLHF.

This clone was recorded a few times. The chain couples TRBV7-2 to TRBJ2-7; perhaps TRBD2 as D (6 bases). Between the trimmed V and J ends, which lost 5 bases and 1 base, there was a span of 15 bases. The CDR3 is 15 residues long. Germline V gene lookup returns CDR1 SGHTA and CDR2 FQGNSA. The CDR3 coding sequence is TGTGCCAGCAGCCAAATGAGCGGGCCATCCTACGAGCAGTACTTC. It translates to CASSQMSGPSYEQYF.

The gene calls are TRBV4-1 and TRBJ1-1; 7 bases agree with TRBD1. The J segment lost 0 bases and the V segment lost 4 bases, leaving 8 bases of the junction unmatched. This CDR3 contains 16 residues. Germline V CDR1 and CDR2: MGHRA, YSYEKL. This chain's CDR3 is CASSRATGTVNTEAFF. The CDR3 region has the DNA TGCGCCAGCAGCCGGGCAACCGGGACAGTGAACACTGAAGCTTTCTTT.

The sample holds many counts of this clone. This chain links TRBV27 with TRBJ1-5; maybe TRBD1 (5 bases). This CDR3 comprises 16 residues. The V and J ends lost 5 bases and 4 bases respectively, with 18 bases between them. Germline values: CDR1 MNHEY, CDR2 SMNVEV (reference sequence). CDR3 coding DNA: TGTGCCAGCAGTCCCCGGGGGTCCACATTTAATCAGCCCCAGCATTTT. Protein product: CASSPRGSTFNQPQHF.

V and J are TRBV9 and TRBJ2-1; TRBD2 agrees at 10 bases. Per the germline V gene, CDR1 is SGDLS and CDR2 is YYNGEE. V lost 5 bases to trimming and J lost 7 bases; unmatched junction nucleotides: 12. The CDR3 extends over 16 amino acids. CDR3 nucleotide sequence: TGTGCCAGCAGTGCAACTCTAGCGGGAGTAAGTAATGAGCAGTTCTTC. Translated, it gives CASSATLAGVSNEQFF.

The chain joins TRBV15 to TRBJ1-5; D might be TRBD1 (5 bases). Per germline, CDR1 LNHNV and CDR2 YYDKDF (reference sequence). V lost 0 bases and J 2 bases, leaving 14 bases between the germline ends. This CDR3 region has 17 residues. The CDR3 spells CATSRDLGGSGNQPQHF. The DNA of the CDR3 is TGTGCCACCAGCAGAGATCTGGGGGGTTCGGGCAATCAGCCCCAGCATTTT.

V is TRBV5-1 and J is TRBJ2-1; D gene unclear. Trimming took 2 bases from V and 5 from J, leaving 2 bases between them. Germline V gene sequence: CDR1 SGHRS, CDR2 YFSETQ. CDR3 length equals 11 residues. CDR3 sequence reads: CASSFNNEQFF. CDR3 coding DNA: TGCGCCAGCAGCTTCAACAATGAGCAGTTCTTC.

The CDR3 nucleotides are TGTGCCAGCAGCGCGGACAGGGTACCACTTGAAGCTTTCTTT. Residues: CASSADRVPLEAFF. V gene TRBV6-5 combines with J gene TRBJ1-1; 8 bases align to TRBD1. Germline lookup yields CDR1 MNHEY and CDR2 SVGAGI. J gave up 7 bases and V 6 bases, and 10 bases lay outside the gene matches. The CDR3 contains 14 residues.

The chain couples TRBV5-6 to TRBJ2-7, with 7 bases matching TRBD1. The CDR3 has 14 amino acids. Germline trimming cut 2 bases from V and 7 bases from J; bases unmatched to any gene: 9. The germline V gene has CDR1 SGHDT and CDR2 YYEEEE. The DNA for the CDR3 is TGTGCCAGCAGCTTAGGGGATGGGGACAGAGAGCAGTACTTC. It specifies CASSLGDGDREQYF.

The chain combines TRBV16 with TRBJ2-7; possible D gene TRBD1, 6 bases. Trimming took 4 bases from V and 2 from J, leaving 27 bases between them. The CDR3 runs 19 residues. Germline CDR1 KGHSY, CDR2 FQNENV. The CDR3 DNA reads TGTGCCAGCAGCCCATGGGGCTTTGGGCAGGGGTCTCCAGCCTACGAGCAGTACTTC. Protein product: CASSPWGFGQGSPAYEQYF.

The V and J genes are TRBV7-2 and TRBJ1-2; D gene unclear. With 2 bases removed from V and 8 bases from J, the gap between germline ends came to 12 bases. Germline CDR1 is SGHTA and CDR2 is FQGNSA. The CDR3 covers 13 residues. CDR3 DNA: TGTGCCAGCAGCTTACAGTTGTATGTCGGCTACACCTTC. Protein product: CASSLQLYVGYTF.

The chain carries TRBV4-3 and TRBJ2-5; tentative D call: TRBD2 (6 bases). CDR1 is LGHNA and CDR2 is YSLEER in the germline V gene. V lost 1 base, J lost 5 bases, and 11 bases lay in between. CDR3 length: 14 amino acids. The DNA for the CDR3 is TGCGCCAGCAGCCAAGGACTAGTTTCTGAGACCCAGTACTTC. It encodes CASSQGLVSETQYF.